This TCR beta chain was observed in a study of T cell responses to AZD1222 COVID-19 vaccine. TCRdb's copy holds only in-frame clones and misses some; the assay was immunoSEQ multiplex PCR. The top ten clones hold roughly 7.9% of a sample with under 95,000 clones, 65% to 90% of them seen once. The J segment lost 3 bases and the V segment lost 1 base, leaving 6 bases of the junction unmatched. The CDR3 spans 15 residues. The germline V gene has CDR1 SGHRS and CDR2 YFSETQ. Study results and caveats: Clonal diversity may have been underestimated in mostly white British donors. Rises in breadth and depth of Spike-specific TCRs came after two AZD1222 doses. At 160-218 and 743-854, vaccine-associated CD4 TCRs were dominant, and they spanned spike.

As concerns this clone: Its cognate antigen is unknown.

The sample consisted of peripheral blood, taken on day 0 of AZD1222 vaccination. The chain combines TRBV5-1 with TRBJ1-1; 7 bases align to TRBD1. The receptor was isolated from an adult in good health. The CDR3 DNA reads as TGCGCCAGCAGCTTGAGCACAGGGGCGTACACTGAAGCTTTCTTT. Translated: CASSLSTGAYTEAFF.